This T cell receptor (beta chain) was retrieved from a study of human T cells and chemical hapten exposure (dated by TCRdb to 2020 to 2022). Background for the entire study: For sensitization, 2% DPC in acetone was applied to a 2 cm by 2 cm area of upper inner arm skin. Throughout the study period of about 22 weeks, patients also received therapeutic DPC doses to the scalp every week. Patch testing was performed on the upper back with Finn chambers containing 0.01% DPC, and the patch tests were scored after 6 days according to International Contact Dermatitis Research Group standards. Most of the patients in the cohort were female, and the cohort covered alopecia areata with under or over 50% scalp involvement, alopecia totalis and alopecia universalis. Libraries were pooled for sequencing, and per-sample TCR yields varied mainly because of small differences in library volumes within the pool. Peripheral blood TCR repertoire changes were tracked in vivo in alopecia patients during primary and secondary sensitization to the hapten diphenylcyclopropenone (DPC). Patient blood was sampled pre-sensitization (week 0) and at 2, 6 and about 24 weeks after DPC sensitization. Approximately 30 alopecia patients provided blood for TCR sequencing at one to four time points (pre-sensitization, 2, 6 and 24 weeks).

Ten or more counts support this clonotype. The specificity of this receptor is unknown. One base away there is no much larger clone; base qualities are not given. According to the study, the label for this sample's time point signals: patch test 1, 2 weeks after DPC sensitization. The sample's treatment or condition label, in plain terms: therapeutic diphenylcyclopropenone sensitization with weekly scalp DPC. Blood at each patch-test visit was drawn before the patch test was applied. To be eligible, patients had to be aged 18 to 70, diagnosed with alopecia and judged suitable for DPC therapy, while pregnant patients were excluded. Total RNA was extracted from unfractionated whole blood collected in Tempus Blood RNA tubes. Overall results and qualifications from the work: After repeated subsampling, the strength of the expansion versus patch-test correlation and the threshold at which it became significant changed. All patients had alopecia, a presumed autoimmune disease, so their immune response might differ from that of healthy individuals. Patch test score was positively correlated with the number of PT1 expanded TCRs, with significance at thresholds 8, 16 and 32 but not at 4. Expanded TCRs formed significantly more large CDR3 similarity clusters than pre-sensitization or healthy control sets, consistent with antigen-driven responses. The number of TCRs above 1 in 1000 frequency did not change with DPC sensitization; there was no evidence of global repertoire structure alterations.

The library was built by means of RACE. The run used a NextSeq 500. Library preparation attached unique molecular identifiers to individual cDNA molecules for quantitative, reproducible TCR counting. For every blood RNA sample, sequencing covered both the TCR alpha and TCR beta chains. The paper's data handling went like this. A median of around 96,000 TCRs per sample was observed, with a range of about 20,000 to 690,600. The Decombinator software suite was used to annotate V, J and CDR3 in the TCR reads. For the PS versus PT1 abundance plots, all samples were subsampled to the same number of TCRs (28,000). TCRs were defined as expanded if absent before sensitization and observed at least eight times at the 2-week time point. TCRdb reprocessed the public reads (quality trimming at Q25 with fastp, clone calling with MiXCR) and kept in-frame beta chains. Identical CDR3 protein sequences are pooled into one entry, listed with their most common genes and DNA. TCRdb assigned the V and J calls; the authors' analysis was not used. The sample table contains about 71,000 distinct CDR3 sequences; only one count was recorded for about 9.4% of them. Approximately 3% of the sample comes from the top ten.

Sequenced here: whole blood, sampled in connection with sensitization to the hapten diphenylcyclopropenone (DPC). This receptor was identified in a woman aged 40 to 50 with alopecia areata. Some clones in this sample may be carry-over from other donors' samples.

The DNA is TGTGCCAGCTCACCAGGGACAGGGTCGGTGGGGACTGAAGCTTTCTTT. It specifies CASSPGTGSVGTEAFF. Recombination connected TRBV18 to TRBJ1-1; 9 middle bases align to TRBD1. As encoded in the germline V gene, CDR1 is KGHSH while CDR2 is LQKENI. Germline trimming amounts to 2 bases on V and 5 bases on J, with 9 as the count of junction bases outside the gene matches. The CDR3 starts with the cysteine, ends with the phenylalanine, and has 16 residues. Only the CDR3 part of the read is kept: 48 bases, read in frame from the first base. Reference TRBV18 and TRBJ1-1 proteins supply the regions before and after the CDR3; the full variable domain is: NAGVMQNPRHLVRRRGQEARLRCSPMKGHSHVYWYRQLPEEGLKFMVYLQKENIIDESGMPKERFSAEFPKEGPSILRIQQVVRGDSAAYFCASSPGTGSVGTEAFFGQGTRLTVV.